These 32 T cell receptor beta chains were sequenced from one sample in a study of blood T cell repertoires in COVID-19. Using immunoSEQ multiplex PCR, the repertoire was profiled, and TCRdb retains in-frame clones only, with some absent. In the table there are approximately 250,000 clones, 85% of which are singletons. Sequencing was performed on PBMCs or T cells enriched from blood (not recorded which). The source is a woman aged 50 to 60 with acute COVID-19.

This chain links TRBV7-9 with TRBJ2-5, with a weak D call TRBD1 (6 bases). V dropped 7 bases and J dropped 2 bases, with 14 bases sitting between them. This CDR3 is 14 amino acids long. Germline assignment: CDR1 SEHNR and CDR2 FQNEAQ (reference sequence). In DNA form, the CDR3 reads TGTGCCAGCACCCCCGAACAGGGTCAAGAGACCCAGTACTTC. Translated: CASTPEQGQETQYF. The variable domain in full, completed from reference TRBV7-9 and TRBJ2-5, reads DTGVSQNPRHKITKRGQNVTFRCDPISEHNRLYWYRQTLGQGPEFLTYFQNEAQLEKSRLLSDRFSAERPKGSFSTLEIQRTEQGDSAMYLCASTPEQGQETQYFGPGTRLLVL.

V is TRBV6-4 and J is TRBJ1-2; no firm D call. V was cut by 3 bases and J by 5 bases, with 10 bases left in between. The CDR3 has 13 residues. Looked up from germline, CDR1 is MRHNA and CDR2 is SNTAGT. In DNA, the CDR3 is TGTGCCAGCAGTGATTCGGGAACTTATGGCTACACCTTC. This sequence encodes CASSDSGTYGYTF.

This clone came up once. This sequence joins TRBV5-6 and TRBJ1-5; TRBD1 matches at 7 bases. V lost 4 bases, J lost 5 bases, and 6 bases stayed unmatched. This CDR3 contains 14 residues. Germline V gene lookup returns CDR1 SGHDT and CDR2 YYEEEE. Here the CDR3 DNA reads TGTGCCAGCAGCCAGGGGGACGGAGATCAGCCCCAGCATTTT. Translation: CASSQGDGDQPQHF. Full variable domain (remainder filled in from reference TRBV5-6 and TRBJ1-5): DAGVTQSPTHLIKTRGQQVTLRCSPKSGHDTVSWYQQALGQGPQFIFQYYEEEERQRGNFPDRFSGHQFPNYSSELNVNALLLGDSALYLCASSQGDGDQPQHFGDGTRLSIL.

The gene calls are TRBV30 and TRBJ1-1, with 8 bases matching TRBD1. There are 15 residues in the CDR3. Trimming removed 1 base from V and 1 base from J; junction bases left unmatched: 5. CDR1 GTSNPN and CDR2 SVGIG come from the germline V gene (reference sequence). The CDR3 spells CAWSATGTGNTEAFF. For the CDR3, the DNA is TGTGCCTGGAGTGCTACCGGGACAGGGAACACTGAAGCTTTCTTT.

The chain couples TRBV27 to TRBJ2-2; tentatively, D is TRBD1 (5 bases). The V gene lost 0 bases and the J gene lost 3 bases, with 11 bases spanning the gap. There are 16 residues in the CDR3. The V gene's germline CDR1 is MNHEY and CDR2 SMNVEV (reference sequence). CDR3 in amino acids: CASSLSRQGYTGELFF. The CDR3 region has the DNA TGTGCCAGCAGTTTATCGAGGCAGGGATACACCGGGGAGCTGTTTTTT.

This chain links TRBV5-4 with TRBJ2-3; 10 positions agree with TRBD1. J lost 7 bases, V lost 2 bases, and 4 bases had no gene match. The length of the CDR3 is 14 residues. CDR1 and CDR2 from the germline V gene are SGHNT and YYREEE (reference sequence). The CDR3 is CASSLRQGANTQYF. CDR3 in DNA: TGTGCCAGCAGCTTAAGACAGGGGGCAAATACGCAGTATTTT.

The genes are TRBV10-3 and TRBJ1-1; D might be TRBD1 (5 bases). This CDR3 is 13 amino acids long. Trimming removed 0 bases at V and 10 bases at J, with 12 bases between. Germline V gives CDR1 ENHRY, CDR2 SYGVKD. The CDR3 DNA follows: TGTGCCATCAGTGAGTCGTTAGGGGCGCGAGCTTTCTTT. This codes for CAISESLGARAFF.

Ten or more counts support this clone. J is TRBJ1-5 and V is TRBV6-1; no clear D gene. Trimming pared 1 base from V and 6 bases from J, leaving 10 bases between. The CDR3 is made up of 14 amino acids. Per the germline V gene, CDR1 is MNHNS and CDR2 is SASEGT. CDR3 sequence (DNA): TGTGCCAGCAGTGAAGGGCCGTCTAGTCAGCCCCAGCATTTT. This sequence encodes CASSEGPSSQPQHF.

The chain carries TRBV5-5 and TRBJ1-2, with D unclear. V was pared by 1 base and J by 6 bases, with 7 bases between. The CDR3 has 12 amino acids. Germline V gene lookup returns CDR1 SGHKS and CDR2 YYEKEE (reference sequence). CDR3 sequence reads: CASSLMLNGYTF. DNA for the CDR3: TGTGCCAGCAGCTTGATGCTAAATGGCTACACCTTC.

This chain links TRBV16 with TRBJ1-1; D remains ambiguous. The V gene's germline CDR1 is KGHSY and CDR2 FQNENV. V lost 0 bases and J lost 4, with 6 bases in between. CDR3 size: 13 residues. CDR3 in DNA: TGTGCCAGCAGCCAATCGTTTCGCACTGAAGCTTTCTTT. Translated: CASSQSFRTEAFF.

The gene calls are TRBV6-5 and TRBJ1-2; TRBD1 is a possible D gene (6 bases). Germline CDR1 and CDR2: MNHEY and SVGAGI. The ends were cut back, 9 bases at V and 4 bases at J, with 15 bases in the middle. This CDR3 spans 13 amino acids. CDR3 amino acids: CASRQVQGYGYTF. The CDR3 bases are TGTGCCAGTCGACAGGTTCAGGGCTATGGCTACACCTTC.

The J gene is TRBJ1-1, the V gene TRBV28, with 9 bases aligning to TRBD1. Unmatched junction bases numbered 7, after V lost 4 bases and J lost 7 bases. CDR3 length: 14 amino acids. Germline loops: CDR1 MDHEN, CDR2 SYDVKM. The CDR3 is CASSSQGARDEAFF. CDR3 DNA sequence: TGTGCCAGCAGTTCACAGGGGGCGCGGGATGAAGCTTTCTTT.

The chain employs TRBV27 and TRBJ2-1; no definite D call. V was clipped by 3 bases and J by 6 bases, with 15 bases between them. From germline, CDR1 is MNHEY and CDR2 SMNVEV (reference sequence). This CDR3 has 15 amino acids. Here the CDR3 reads CASSFRQAFGNEQFF. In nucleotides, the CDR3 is TGTGCCAGCAGTTTCAGGCAGGCCTTTGGCAATGAGCAGTTCTTC.

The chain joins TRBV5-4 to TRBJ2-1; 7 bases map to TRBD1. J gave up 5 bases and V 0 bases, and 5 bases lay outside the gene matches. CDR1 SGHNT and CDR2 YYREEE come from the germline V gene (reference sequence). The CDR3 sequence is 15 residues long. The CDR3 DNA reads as TGTGCCAGCAGCTTGGATAAGGACAGGAACAATGAGCAGTTCTTC. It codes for CASSLDKDRNNEQFF.

CDR3 in DNA: TGTGCCAGCATCCGACAGGGCGGCTCCTACGAGCAGTACTTC. It specifies CASIRQGGSYEQYF. The chain is built from TRBV7-2 and TRBJ2-7, with 7 bases matching TRBD1. Germline lookup yields CDR1 SGHTA and CDR2 FQGNSA. This CDR3 has 14 amino acids. Losses at the gene ends were 7 bases for V and 0 bases for J; bases not matched to a gene: 6.

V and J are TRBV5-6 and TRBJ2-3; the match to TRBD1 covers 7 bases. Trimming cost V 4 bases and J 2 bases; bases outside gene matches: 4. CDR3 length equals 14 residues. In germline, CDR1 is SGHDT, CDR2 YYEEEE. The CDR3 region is CASSMGQFTDTQYF. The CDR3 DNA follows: TGTGCCAGCAGCATGGGACAGTTCACAGATACGCAGTATTTT.

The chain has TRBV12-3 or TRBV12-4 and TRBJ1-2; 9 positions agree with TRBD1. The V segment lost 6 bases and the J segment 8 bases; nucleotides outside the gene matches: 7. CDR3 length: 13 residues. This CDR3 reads CASRRGTGQGYTF. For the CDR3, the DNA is TGTGCCAGCAGGCGGGGGACAGGGCAAGGCTACACCTTC.

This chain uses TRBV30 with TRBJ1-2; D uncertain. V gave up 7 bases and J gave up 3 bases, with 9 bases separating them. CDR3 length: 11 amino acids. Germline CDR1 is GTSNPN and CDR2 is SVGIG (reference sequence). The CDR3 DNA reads TGTGCCTTGTACACCGACTATGGCTACACCTTC. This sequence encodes CALYTDYGYTF.

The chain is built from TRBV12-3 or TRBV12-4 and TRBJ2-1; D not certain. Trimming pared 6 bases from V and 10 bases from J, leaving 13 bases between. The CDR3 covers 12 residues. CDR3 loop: CASSTPPGEQFF. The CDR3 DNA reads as TGTGCCAGCAGCACCCCCCCTGGCGAGCAGTTCTTC.

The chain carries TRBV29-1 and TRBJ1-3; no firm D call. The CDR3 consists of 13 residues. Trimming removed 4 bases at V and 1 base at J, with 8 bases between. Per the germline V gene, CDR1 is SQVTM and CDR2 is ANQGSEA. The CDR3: CSVVGLSGNTIYF. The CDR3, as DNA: TGCAGCGTTGTTGGGCTTTCTGGAAACACCATATATTTT.

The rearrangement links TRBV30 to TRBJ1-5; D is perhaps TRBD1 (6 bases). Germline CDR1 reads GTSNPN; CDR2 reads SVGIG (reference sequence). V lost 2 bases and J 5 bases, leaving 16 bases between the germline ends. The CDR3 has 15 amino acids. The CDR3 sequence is CAWSTGRLGDQPQHF. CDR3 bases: TGTGCCTGGAGTACAGGGCGTTTGGGAGATCAGCCCCAGCATTTT.

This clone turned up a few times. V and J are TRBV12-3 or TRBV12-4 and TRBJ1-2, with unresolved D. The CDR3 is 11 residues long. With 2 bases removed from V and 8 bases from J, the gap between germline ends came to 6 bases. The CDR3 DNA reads TGTGCCAGCAGTTTACTGGAGGGCTACACCTTC. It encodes CASSLLEGYTF.

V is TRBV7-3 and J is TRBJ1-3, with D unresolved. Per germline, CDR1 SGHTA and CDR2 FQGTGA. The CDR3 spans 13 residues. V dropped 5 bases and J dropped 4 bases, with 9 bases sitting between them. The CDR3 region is CASSLETGNTIYF. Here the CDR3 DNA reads TGTGCCAGCAGCCTGGAGACCGGAAACACCATATATTTT.

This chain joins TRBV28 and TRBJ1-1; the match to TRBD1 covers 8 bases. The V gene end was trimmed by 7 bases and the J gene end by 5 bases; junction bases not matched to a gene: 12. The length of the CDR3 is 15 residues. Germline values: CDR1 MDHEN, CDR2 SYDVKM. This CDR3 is CASTTGATPGTEAFF. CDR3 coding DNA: TGTGCCAGCACGACAGGGGCGACCCCAGGGACTGAAGCTTTCTTT.

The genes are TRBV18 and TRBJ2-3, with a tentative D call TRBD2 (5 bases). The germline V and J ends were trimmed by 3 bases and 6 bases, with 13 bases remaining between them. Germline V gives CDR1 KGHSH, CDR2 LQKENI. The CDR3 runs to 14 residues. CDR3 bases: TGTGCCAGCTCACCCCGACGGGAATTGGATACGCAGTATTTT. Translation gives CASSPRRELDTQYF.

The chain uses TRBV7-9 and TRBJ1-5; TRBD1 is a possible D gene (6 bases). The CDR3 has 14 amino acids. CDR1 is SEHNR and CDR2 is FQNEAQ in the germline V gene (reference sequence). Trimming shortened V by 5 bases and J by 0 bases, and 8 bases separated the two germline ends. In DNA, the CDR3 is TGTGCCAGCAGCGACAGGCTTAGCAATCAGCCCCAGCATTTT. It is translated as CASSDRLSNQPQHF.

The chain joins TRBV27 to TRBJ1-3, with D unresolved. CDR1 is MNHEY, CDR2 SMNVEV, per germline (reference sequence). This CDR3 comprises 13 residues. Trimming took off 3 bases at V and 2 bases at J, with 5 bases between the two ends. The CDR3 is CASSFRTGNTIYF. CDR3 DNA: TGTGCCAGCAGTTTCAGAACTGGAAACACCATATATTTT.

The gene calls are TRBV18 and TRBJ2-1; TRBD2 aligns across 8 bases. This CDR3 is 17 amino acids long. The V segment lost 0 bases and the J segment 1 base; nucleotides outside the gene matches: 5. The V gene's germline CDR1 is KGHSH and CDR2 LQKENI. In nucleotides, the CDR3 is TGTGCCAGCTCACCACCCGTAGGCGGGGGGTCCTACAATGAGCAGTTCTTC. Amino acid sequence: CASSPPVGGGSYNEQFF.

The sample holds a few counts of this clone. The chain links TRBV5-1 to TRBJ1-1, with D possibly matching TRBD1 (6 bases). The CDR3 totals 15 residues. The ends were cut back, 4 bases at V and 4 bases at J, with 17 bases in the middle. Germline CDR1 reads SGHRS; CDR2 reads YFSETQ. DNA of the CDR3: TGCGCCAGCAGCGAACAGACAGGCAGGGGCACTGAAGCTTTCTTT. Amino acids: CASSEQTGRGTEAFF.

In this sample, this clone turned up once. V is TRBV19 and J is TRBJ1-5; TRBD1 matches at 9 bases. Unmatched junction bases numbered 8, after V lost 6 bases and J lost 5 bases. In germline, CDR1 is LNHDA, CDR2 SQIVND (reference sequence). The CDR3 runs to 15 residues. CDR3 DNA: TGTGCCAGTAGACCCCGGGACAGGGAATATCAGCCCCAGCATTTT. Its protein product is CASRPRDREYQPQHF.

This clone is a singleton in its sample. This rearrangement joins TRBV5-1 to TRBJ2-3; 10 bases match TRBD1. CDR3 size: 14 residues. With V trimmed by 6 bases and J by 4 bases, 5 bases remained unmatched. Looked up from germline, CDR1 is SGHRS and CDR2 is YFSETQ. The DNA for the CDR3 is TGCGCCAGCATCCGGGACAGGGGACCAGATACGCAGTATTTT. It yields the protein CASIRDRGPDTQYF.

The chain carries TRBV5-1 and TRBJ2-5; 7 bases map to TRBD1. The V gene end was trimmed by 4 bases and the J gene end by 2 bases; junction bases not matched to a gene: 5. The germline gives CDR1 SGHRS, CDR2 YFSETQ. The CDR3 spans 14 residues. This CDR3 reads CASSLGQSQETQYF. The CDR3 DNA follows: TGCGCCAGCAGCCTGGGACAGAGTCAAGAGACCCAGTACTTC. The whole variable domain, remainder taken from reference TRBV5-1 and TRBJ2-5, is KAGVTQTPRYLIKTRGQQVTLSCSPISGHRSVSWYQQTPGQGLQFLFEYFSETQRNKGNFPGRFSGRQFSNSRSEMNVSTLELGDSALYLCASSLGQSQETQYFGPGTRLLVL.